The 32 T cell receptor beta chains below all came from one sample that was sequenced in a study of cytomegalovirus exposure and HLA in healthy donors. Amplification used 60 Vbeta primers and 13 Jbeta primers. Data came from immunoSEQ multiplex PCR; TCRdb stores just in-frame clones and leaves some out. The data show about 140,000 clones, 60% to 80% seen once. The sequenced sample consisted of PBMCs. These receptor sequences come from a female donor in good health and CMV-seronegative.

This clone was counted only a few times. This chain connects TRBV5-1 to TRBJ1-2, with 9 bases matching TRBD1. The V segment lost 4 bases and the J segment 3 bases; nucleotides outside the gene matches: 4. CDR1 and CDR2 (germline): SGHRS, YFSETQ. This CDR3 is built from 14 residues. CDR3 protein: CASSRDRVDYGYTF. The CDR3 DNA reads TGCGCCAGCAGCCGGGACAGGGTGGACTATGGCTACACCTTC.

The chain recombines TRBV18 with TRBJ1-4; D might be TRBD1 (6 bases). V lost 1 base and J 5 bases, leaving 8 bases between the germline ends. There are 14 residues in the CDR3. Germline lookup yields CDR1 KGHSH and CDR2 LQKENI. This chain's CDR3 is CASSPQGGNEKLFF. The CDR3 nucleotides read TGTGCCAGCTCACCACAGGGGGGGAATGAAAAACTGTTTTTT.

The chain uses TRBV10-1 and TRBJ2-1; 11 nucleotides match TRBD2. The CDR3 spans 15 residues. Germline V gene sequence: CDR1 WNHNN, CDR2 SYGVQD (reference sequence). J gave up 5 bases and V 2 bases, and 2 bases lay outside the gene matches. CDR3 amino acids: CASSEGTSGHNEQFF. The CDR3 nucleotides are TGCGCCAGCAGTGAGGGGACTAGCGGCCACAATGAGCAGTTCTTC.

The sample holds a few counts of this clone. The chain carries TRBV19 and TRBJ1-5, with D possibly TRBD1 on 5 matching bases. The length of the CDR3 is 13 residues. Trimming cost V 9 bases and J 4 bases, with 13 bases left between them. CDR1 is LNHDA, CDR2 SQIVND, per germline (reference sequence). The CDR3 sequence: CASAWGVNQPQHF. Here the CDR3 DNA reads TGTGCCAGCGCCTGGGGGGTTAATCAGCCCCAGCATTTT.

The rearrangement links TRBV19 to TRBJ1-2; D is perhaps TRBD1 (6 bases). The CDR3 spans 14 residues. V lost 7 bases and J lost 4, with 16 bases in between. Germline CDR1 LNHDA, CDR2 SQIVND (reference sequence). The CDR3 loop is CASTQGRGAYGYTF. The DNA of the CDR3 is TGTGCCAGTACCCAGGGCAGGGGAGCCTATGGCTACACCTTC.

This rearrangement joins TRBV7-3 to TRBJ1-1; TRBD1 is a possible D gene (6 bases). This CDR3 has 14 amino acids. Germline lookup yields CDR1 SGHTA and CDR2 FQGTGA. The V and J ends lost 5 bases and 4 bases respectively, with 14 bases between them. In DNA, the CDR3 is TGTGCCAGCAGCCTTCAGGGGTTCGGCACTGAAGCTTTCTTT. Translating gives CASSLQGFGTEAFF.

This clone has only a few counts. The sample carries other DNA sequences with the same CDR3. This sequence joins TRBV6-1 and TRBJ1-1; D not resolved. The CDR3 runs to 12 residues. V was trimmed by 3 bases and J by 4 bases, leaving 6 bases between them. Germline CDR1 is MNHNS and CDR2 is SASEGT. CDR3 sequence reads: CASSDRVTEAFF. In DNA form, the CDR3 reads TGTGCCAGCAGTGATCGGGTCACTGAAGCTTTCTTT.

This chain links TRBV4-2 with TRBJ1-1, with TRBD1 identical over 7 bases. V dropped 0 bases and J dropped 0; count of bases not matched to a gene: 7. There are 17 residues in the CDR3. Germline values: CDR1 LGHNA, CDR2 YNFKEQ. CDR3 sequence: CASSQDGAGGLNTEAFF. CDR3 nucleotide sequence: TGTGCCAGCAGCCAAGATGGGGCAGGGGGGTTGAACACTGAAGCTTTCTTT.

The chain has TRBV12-5 and TRBJ2-2; 12 bases align to TRBD1. Germline CDR1 is LGHNT and CDR2 is FRNRAP. The CDR3 is made up of 16 amino acids. Germline trimming cut 6 bases from V and 3 bases from J; bases unmatched to any gene: 5. The CDR3 DNA reads TGTGCTAGTGGGGATGGGACAGGGGGCGACACCGGGGAGCTGTTTTTT. Translating it yields CASGDGTGGDTGELFF. Combining the CDR3 with reference TRBV12-5 and TRBJ2-2 gives the whole variable domain DARVTQTPRHKVTEMGQEVTMRCQPILGHNTVFWYRQTMMQGLELLAYFRNRAPLDDSGMPKDRFSAEMPDATLATLKIQPSEPRDSAVYFCASGDGTGGDTGELFFGEGSRLTVL.

The CDR3: CASSEPYTGELFF. For the CDR3, the DNA is TGCGCCAGCAGTGAGCCGTACACCGGGGAGCTGTTTTTT. The J gene is TRBJ2-2, the V gene TRBV10-1, with unresolved D. Germline CDR1 reads WNHNN; CDR2 reads SYGVQD (reference sequence). This CDR3 comprises 13 residues. Trimming shortened V by 2 bases and J by 3 bases, and 4 bases separated the two germline ends.

The rearrangement joins TRBV5-6 to TRBJ1-1, with 11 bases lining up with TRBD1. The length of the CDR3 is 14 residues. The V and J ends lost 5 bases and 6 bases, in that order; junction bases with no gene match: 6. Germline assignment: CDR1 SGHDT and CDR2 YYEEEE. The CDR3 coding sequence is TGTGCCAGCAGTCTTACGGGACAGGGGGCTGAAGCTTTCTTT. Translation: CASSLTGQGAEAFF. Full variable domain (rest looked up from reference TRBV5-6 and TRBJ1-1): DAGVTQSPTHLIKTRGQQVTLRCSPKSGHDTVSWYQQALGQGPQFIFQYYEEEERQRGNFPDRFSGHQFPNYSSELNVNALLLGDSALYLCASSLTGQGAEAFFGQGTRLTVV.

The chain uses TRBV9 and TRBJ1-2, with D possibly being TRBD1 (6 bases). The germline CDR1 and CDR2 sequences are SGDLS and YYNGEE. This CDR3 is 14 amino acids long. V lost 0 bases and J lost 3, with 9 bases in between. The chain's CDR3 is CASSVGQDHYGYTF. CDR3 DNA sequence: TGTGCCAGCAGCGTAGGACAGGATCACTATGGCTACACCTTC.

This clone was picked up one time. The V and J genes are TRBV28 and TRBJ2-7, with a possible D match to TRBD1 (6 bases). Trimming removed 2 bases at V and 5 bases at J, with 16 bases between. The CDR3 loop spans 15 amino acids. Germline lookup yields CDR1 MDHEN and CDR2 SYDVKM. The CDR3 sequence is CASSLGGSRLDEQYF. The CDR3 DNA reads as TGTGCCAGCAGTTTAGGGGGCTCCCGATTGGACGAGCAGTACTTC.

The V and J genes are TRBV6-5 and TRBJ2-7; no definite D call. The V end was cut by 6 bases, the J end by 0 bases, with 9 bases between. Germline CDR1 reads MNHEY; CDR2 reads SVGAGI. The CDR3 extends over 13 amino acids. As DNA, the CDR3 is TGTGCCAGCAGAGCCCCGAGCTCCTACGAGCAGTACTTC. Its protein product is CASRAPSSYEQYF.

The DNA for the CDR3 is TGTGCCAGCAGCCTCCAGCTACCAGGGGCTGATGAGCAGTTCTTC. Protein: CASSLQLPGADEQFF. The chain recombines TRBV2 with TRBJ2-1; TRBD1 is a possible D gene (6 bases). Germline-derived CDR1 and CDR2 are SNHLY and FYNNEI. V gave up 6 bases and J gave up 8 bases, with 20 bases separating them. This CDR3 is 15 amino acids long.

The genes are TRBV11-3 and TRBJ1-1; 8 nucleotides line up with TRBD1. The germline V gene encodes CDR1 SGHNT and CDR2 YENEEA. The CDR3 spans 13 residues. V dropped 5 bases and J dropped 8; count of bases not matched to a gene: 7. Here the CDR3 DNA reads TGTGCCAGCAGCCCGACAGGGACAGGAGAAGCTTTCTTT. Translating gives CASSPTGTGEAFF.

The chain has TRBV19 and TRBJ1-5, with 7 bases aligning to TRBD1. From germline, CDR1 is LNHDA and CDR2 SQIVND (reference sequence). Germline trimming cut 3 bases from V and 10 bases from J; bases unmatched to any gene: 6. The CDR3 is 13 residues long. CDR3 sequence (DNA): TGTGCCAGTAGTATTGACAGGGTCCCACCCCAGCATTTT. Translated: CASSIDRVPPQHF.

This clone was observed a single time. The rearrangement joins TRBV18 to TRBJ2-3, with 7 bases aligning to TRBD2. The germline CDR1 and CDR2 sequences are KGHSH and LQKENI. The ends lost 3 bases at V and 5 bases at J; junction bases unmatched: 5. The CDR3 spans 14 residues. The CDR3 spells CASSPRTSEDTQYF. In DNA form, the CDR3 reads TGTGCCAGCTCACCTAGGACTAGTGAAGATACGCAGTATTTT. Complete variable domain (other parts from reference TRBV18 and TRBJ2-3): NAGVMQNPRHLVRRRGQEARLRCSPMKGHSHVYWYRQLPEEGLKFMVYLQKENIIDESGMPKERFSAEFPKEGPSILRIQQVVRGDSAAYFCASSPRTSEDTQYFGPGTRLTVL.

V is TRBV6-5 and J is TRBJ1-1; D remains ambiguous. This CDR3 has 13 residues. CDR1 and CDR2 from the germline V gene are MNHEY and SVGAGI. The ends were cut back, 6 bases at V and 1 base at J, with 9 bases in the middle. CDR3 sequence reads: CASSARENTEAFF. For the CDR3, the DNA is TGTGCCAGCAGCGCCCGGGAGAACACTGAAGCTTTCTTT.

The chain joins TRBV19 to TRBJ1-2; 8 bases are a match to TRBD1. Germline assignment: CDR1 LNHDA and CDR2 SQIVND (reference sequence). The trim removed 3 bases at V and 5 bases at J, leaving 17 bases unmatched. CDR3 length: 18 residues. The CDR3 coding sequence is TGTGCCAGTAGTATGGATTCGGGGATCACGGACAGGGTTTATGGCTACACCTTC. Amino acid sequence: CASSMDSGITDRVYGYTF.

This clone was detected once. V usage is TRBV27 and J usage is TRBJ1-4; tentatively, D is TRBD1 (5 bases). This CDR3 contains 14 residues. Germline values: CDR1 MNHEY, CDR2 SMNVEV (reference sequence). Trimming pared 4 bases from V and 7 bases from J, leaving 13 bases between. The DNA of the CDR3 is TGTGCCAGCAGTTCGCTATCCGGGGGTGAAAAACTGTTTTTT. Its protein product is CASSSLSGGEKLFF.

This chain uses TRBV28 with TRBJ2-5; 8 bases fit TRBD1. The junction had 10 bases not matched to a gene; V was cut back by 8 bases and J by 5 bases. CDR3 length: 14 residues. Germline V gene lookup returns CDR1 MDHEN and CDR2 SYDVKM. CDR3 DNA: TGTGCCAGCTGCGGACAGGGCGGTGTGGAGACCCAGTACTTC. This encodes CASCGQGGVETQYF.

V is TRBV9 and J is TRBJ2-7, with TRBD2 matching 14 bases. The CDR3 runs 16 residues. Germline V gene lookup returns CDR1 SGDLS and CDR2 YYNGEE. V was pared by 2 bases and J by 5 bases, with 6 bases of the junction left unmatched. The CDR3 reads CASSVHGTSGGNEQYF. Written as DNA, the CDR3 is TGTGCCAGCAGCGTGCACGGGACTAGCGGGGGCAACGAGCAGTACTTC.

This clone was seen a few times. V is TRBV5-4 and J is TRBJ2-5; a possible D gene is TRBD2 (6 bases). The CDR3 covers 14 residues. V was cut by 4 bases and J by 1 base, with 11 bases left in between. CDR1 is SGHNT, CDR2 YYREEE, per germline (reference sequence). CDR3 loop: CASSRRGSQETQYF. The CDR3 coding sequence is TGTGCCAGCAGCCGTCGGGGGAGCCAAGAGACCCAGTACTTC.

The rearrangement uses TRBV5-6 and TRBJ2-7; D is uncertain. CDR1 and CDR2 (germline): SGHDT, YYEEEE. The CDR3 is 13 amino acids. Deletions cut 0 bases from V and 2 bases from J, with 6 bases between. CDR3 region: CASSLVEAYEQYF. CDR3 bases: TGTGCCAGCAGCTTGGTAGAAGCCTACGAGCAGTACTTC. Supplemented by reference TRBV5-6 and TRBJ2-7, the full variable domain reads DAGVTQSPTHLIKTRGQQVTLRCSPKSGHDTVSWYQQALGQGPQFIFQYYEEEERQRGNFPDRFSGHQFPNYSSELNVNALLLGDSALYLCASSLVEAYEQYFGPGTRLTVT.

This clone showed up just once. The V and J genes are TRBV7-9 and TRBJ1-2, with D unresolved. V lost 5 bases and J lost 0, with 10 bases in between. The CDR3 covers 14 residues. Looked up from germline, CDR1 is SEHNR and CDR2 is FQNEAQ (reference sequence). CDR3 loop: CASSPQDANYGYTF. In DNA form, the CDR3 reads TGTGCCAGCAGCCCCCAGGATGCTAACTATGGCTACACCTTC.

In its sample, this clone was seen a few times. This sequence joins TRBV19 and TRBJ2-7; TRBD1 matches at 9 bases. The CDR3 has 13 residues. Trimming cost V 6 bases and J 1 base; bases outside gene matches: 1. Per germline, CDR1 LNHDA and CDR2 SQIVND (reference sequence). The CDR3, as DNA: TGTGCCAGTAGACAGGGGGCGTCCTACGAGCAGTACTTC. It specifies CASRQGASYEQYF.

The J gene is TRBJ1-1, the V gene TRBV5-8; no reliable D call. V lost 3 bases to trimming and J lost 1 base, with 7 bases between them. The germline V gene has CDR1 SGHTS and CDR2 YDEGEE. The CDR3 sequence is 13 residues long. CDR3 protein: CASSSVPNTEAFF. CDR3 DNA sequence: TGTGCCAGCAGCTCGGTCCCGAACACTGAAGCTTTCTTT. Together with reference TRBV5-8 and TRBJ1-1, the CDR3 gives the full variable domain: EAGVTQSPTHLIKTRGQQATLRCSPISGHTSVYWYQQALGLGLQFLLWYDEGEERNRGNFPPRFSGRQFPNYSSELNVNALELEDSALYLCASSSVPNTEAFFGQGTRLTVV.

V and J are TRBV5-1 and TRBJ1-6; no definite D call. Trimming removed 0 bases at V and 9 bases at J, with 10 bases between. CDR1 is SGHRS and CDR2 is YFSETQ in the germline V gene. The CDR3 consists of 14 residues. As DNA, the CDR3 is TGCGCCAGCAGCTTGGTCGGGGTAGCTTCACCCCTCCACTTT. Translated, it gives CASSLVGVASPLHF.

The chain joins TRBV4-1 to TRBJ1-2, with TRBD1 matching over 10 bases. The germline V gene encodes CDR1 MGHRA and CDR2 YSYEKL. This CDR3 spans 17 amino acids. V dropped 2 bases and J dropped 3; count of bases not matched to a gene: 9. The CDR3 region has the DNA TGCGCCAGCAGCCAAACCCCGGGACAGGGGATCGACTATGGCTACACCTTC. Encoded protein: CASSQTPGQGIDYGYTF.

The chain recombines TRBV2 with TRBJ2-7, with 15 bases fitting TRBD2. This CDR3 contains 15 residues. V lost 10 bases, J lost 7 bases, and 11 bases stayed unmatched. Germline loops: CDR1 SNHLY, CDR2 FYNNEI. CDR3 residues: CAILWTSGGALEQYF. The CDR3 bases are TGTGCCATCCTTTGGACTAGCGGGGGGGCATTAGAGCAGTACTTC.

The chain employs TRBV21-1 and TRBJ2-7; the table names TRBD1, a call not compared with the DNA. TRBV21-1 corresponds to a pseudogene. There are 18 residues in the CDR3. As DNA, the CDR3 is TGTGCCAGCAGCCCCGAGGGGGACAGCGGAATGCCTTCCTACGAGCAGTACTTC. Translation gives CASSPEGDSGMPSYEQYF.